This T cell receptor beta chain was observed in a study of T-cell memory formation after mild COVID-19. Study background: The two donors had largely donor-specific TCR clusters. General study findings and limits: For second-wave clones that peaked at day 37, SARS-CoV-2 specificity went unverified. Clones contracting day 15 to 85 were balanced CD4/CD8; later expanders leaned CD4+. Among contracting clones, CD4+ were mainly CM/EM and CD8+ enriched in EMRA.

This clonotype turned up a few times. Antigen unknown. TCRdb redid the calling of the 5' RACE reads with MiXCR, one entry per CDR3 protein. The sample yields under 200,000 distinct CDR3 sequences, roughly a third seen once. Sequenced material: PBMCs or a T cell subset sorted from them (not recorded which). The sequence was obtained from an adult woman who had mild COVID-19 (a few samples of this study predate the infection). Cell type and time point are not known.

CDR3 DNA: TGTGCCAGCAGCTTAGATAGCGGATCCTACAATGAGCAGTTCTTC. Residues: CASSLDSGSYNEQFF. The V and J genes are TRBV11-3 and TRBJ2-1, with a weak D call TRBD2 (6 bases). CDR3 length: 15 amino acids. The V and J ends lost 0 bases and 1 base respectively, with 7 bases between them. CDR1 and CDR2 (germline): SGHNT, YENEEA.